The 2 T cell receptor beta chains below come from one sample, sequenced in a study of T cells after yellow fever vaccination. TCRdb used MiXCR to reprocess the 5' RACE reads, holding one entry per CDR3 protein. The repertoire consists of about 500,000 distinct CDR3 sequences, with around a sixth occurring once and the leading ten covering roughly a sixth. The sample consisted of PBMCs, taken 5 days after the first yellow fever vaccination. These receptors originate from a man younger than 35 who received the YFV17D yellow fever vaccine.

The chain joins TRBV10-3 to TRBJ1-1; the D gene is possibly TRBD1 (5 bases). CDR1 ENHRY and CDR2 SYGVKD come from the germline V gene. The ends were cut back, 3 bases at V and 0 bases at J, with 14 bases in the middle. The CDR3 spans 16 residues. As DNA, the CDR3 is TGTGCCATCAGTGAAAGGGGCGGCCTACTGAACACTGAAGCTTTCTTT. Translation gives CAISERGGLLNTEAFF.

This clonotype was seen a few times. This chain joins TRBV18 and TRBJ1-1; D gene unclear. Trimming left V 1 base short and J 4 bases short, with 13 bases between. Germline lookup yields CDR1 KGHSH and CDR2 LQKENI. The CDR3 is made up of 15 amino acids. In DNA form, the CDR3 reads TGTGCCAGCTCACCACTTTTCGGGCCCGGCACTGAAGCTTTCTTT. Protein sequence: CASSPLFGPGTEAFF.